The 18 T cell receptor beta chains below were found in one sample sequenced in a study of OX40 agonist ivuxolimab in advanced cancers. The data were produced by immunoSEQ multiplex PCR, yet TCRdb's version contains in-frame clones alone and is incomplete. The repertoire holds 50,000 to 80,000 clones, around four fifths seen once, with about 1.9% in the top ten. The sequencing here drew on CD4+ or CD8+ T cells sorted from blood, taken in a trial of the OX40 agonist ivuxolimab. The receptors originated from an adult with an advanced solid tumor such as melanoma, head and neck, liver or kidney cancer.

This clone has only a few counts. This chain links TRBV7-9 with TRBJ2-6, with D unresolved. From germline, CDR1 is SEHNR and CDR2 FQNEAQ (reference sequence). The CDR3 length is 16 residues. V was cut by 4 bases and J by 0 bases, with 10 bases left in between. The CDR3 coding sequence is TGTGCCAGCAGCTCCGCCTTAAGCTCTGGGGCCAACGTCCTGACTTTC. Translation gives CASSSALSSGANVLTF.

CDR3 DNA: TGTGCCAGCAGTTTATCACAGGGGGCGCGGTACGAGCAGTACTTC. This gives the protein CASSLSQGARYEQYF. The chain employs TRBV27 and TRBJ2-7; 9 bases line up with TRBD1. CDR1 MNHEY and CDR2 SMNVEV come from the germline V gene (reference sequence). The CDR3 contains 15 residues. Losses at the gene ends were 0 bases for V and 4 bases for J; bases not matched to a gene: 4.

The chain has TRBV29-1 and TRBJ1-1, with D maybe TRBD1 (5 bases). V dropped 3 bases and J dropped 2 bases, with 19 bases sitting between them. CDR1 is SQVTM and CDR2 is ANQGSEA in the germline V gene. The CDR3 is 16 amino acids. CDR3 sequence (DNA): TGCAGCGTTGATCCAACAAGAGGGACCCACAACACTGAAGCTTTCTTT. Translation gives CSVDPTRGTHNTEAFF. The whole variable domain, remainder taken from reference TRBV29-1 and TRBJ1-1, is SAVISQKPSRDICQRGTSLTIQCQVDSQVTMMFWYRQQPGQSLTLIATANQGSEATYESGFVIDKFPISRPNLTFSTLTVSNMSPEDSSIYLCSVDPTRGTHNTEAFFGQGTRLTVV.

The V gene is TRBV6-1, the J gene TRBJ1-1; possibly TRBD1 for D (5 bases). The V gene lost 4 bases and the J gene lost 1 base, with 7 bases spanning the gap. The germline CDR1 and CDR2 sequences are MNHNS and SASEGT. The CDR3 has 13 amino acids. The CDR3 DNA reads as TGTGCCAGCAGTGGAAGGGGGAACACTGAAGCTTTCTTT. Amino acids: CASSGRGNTEAFF.

V and J are TRBV30 and TRBJ2-2; TRBD1 might be the D (5 bases). Germline V gene sequence: CDR1 GTSNPN, CDR2 SVGIG (reference sequence). CDR3 length: 14 residues. The V and J ends lost 2 bases and 7 bases respectively, with 14 bases between them. CDR3 DNA: TGTGCCTGGAGTCTGGGGCTAGGGGACGGGGAGCTGTTTTTT. Its protein product is CAWSLGLGDGELFF.

In this sample, this clone turned up a few times. This chain joins TRBV6-6 and TRBJ1-1; D unclear. The V gene's germline CDR1 is MNHNY and CDR2 SVGAGI (reference sequence). V lost 0 bases to trimming and J lost 2 bases, with 7 bases between them. There are 14 residues in the CDR3. For the CDR3, the DNA is TGTGCCAGCAGTTACTCGCGTAGTAACACTGAAGCTTTCTTT. Its translation is CASSYSRSNTEAFF.

The chain combines TRBV19 with TRBJ1-2; D remains ambiguous. Germline CDR1 is LNHDA and CDR2 is SQIVND (reference sequence). V dropped 4 bases and J dropped 3 bases, with 21 bases sitting between them. The CDR3 contains 17 residues. Written as DNA, the CDR3 is TGTGCCAGTAGTACACCCGGGCTGGGGATATATGACTATGGCTACACCTTC. Encoded protein: CASSTPGLGIYDYGYTF.

This chain joins TRBV29-1 and TRBJ2-5, with D unresolved. CDR1 and CDR2 (germline): SQVTM, ANQGSEA. The ends were cut back, 5 bases at V and 0 bases at J, with 7 bases in the middle. CDR3 length equals 12 residues. In nucleotides, the CDR3 is TGCAGCGTTTTAGAGTACCAAGAGACCCAGTACTTC. Amino acid sequence: CSVLEYQETQYF.

V gene TRBV29-1 combines with J gene TRBJ1-5, with unresolved D. Germline V gives CDR1 SQVTM, CDR2 ANQGSEA. V was cut by 4 bases and J by 6 bases, with 13 bases left in between. The CDR3 totals 13 residues. CDR3 region: CSVAGSKTQPQHF. The CDR3 DNA reads TGCAGCGTTGCCGGGAGTAAAACTCAGCCCCAGCATTTT.

The V call is TRBV28, the J call TRBJ2-7, with D unresolved. The length of the CDR3 is 12 residues. Looked up from germline, CDR1 is MDHEN and CDR2 is SYDVKM. Trimming stripped 7 bases from V and 3 bases from J, with 10 bases between. CDR3 bases: TGTGCCAGCAAGTCCCGGAACTACGAGCAGTACTTC. This translates into CASKSRNYEQYF.

The CDR3 reads CASRRIGGREGAGELFF. The CDR3 region has the DNA TGTGCCAGCAGGCGCATCGGAGGGAGGGAAGGAGCCGGGGAGCTGTTTTTT. The chain has TRBV28 and TRBJ2-2; TRBD2 matches 7 bases. The J segment lost 6 bases and the V segment lost 6 bases, leaving 16 bases of the junction unmatched. CDR3 length: 17 residues. The germline V gene encodes CDR1 MDHEN and CDR2 SYDVKM.

This chain uses TRBV10-3 with TRBJ2-7; tentative D call: TRBD1 (5 bases). CDR3 length: 15 amino acids. V shed 10 bases and J shed 0 bases, with 19 bases lying between them. Germline V lookup: CDR1 ENHRY, CDR2 SYGVKD. The CDR3 DNA sequence: TGTGCCAGCAAAGACCAGACAGCGAGCTCCTACGAGCAGTACTTC. Protein sequence: CASKDQTASSYEQYF.

This clone occurred once. This chain connects TRBV12-5 to TRBJ1-1, with unresolved D. Germline V CDR1 and CDR2: LGHNT, FRNRAP. V was clipped by 7 bases and J by 0 bases, with 15 bases between them. CDR3 length equals 15 residues. CDR3 coding DNA: TGTGCTAGTGCCCCTTCCGGGCGGCTGAACACTGAAGCTTTCTTT. As protein: CASAPSGRLNTEAFF.

This sequence joins TRBV6-5 and TRBJ2-1, with a weak D call TRBD1 (6 bases). The CDR3 is 13 amino acids. Per germline, CDR1 MNHEY and CDR2 SVGAGI. Trimming cost V 5 bases and J 6 bases, with 11 bases left between them. Here the CDR3 reads CASSRQASNEQFF. As DNA, the CDR3 is TGTGCCAGCAGTCGACAGGCCTCCAATGAGCAGTTCTTC.

This clone has only a few counts. The chain combines TRBV19 with TRBJ2-3; D is uncertain. The V end lost 6 bases, the J end lost 6 bases, and 16 bases lay between the germline ends. Germline loops: CDR1 LNHDA, CDR2 SQIVND (reference sequence). The CDR3 spans 14 residues. As DNA, the CDR3 is TGTGCCAGTAGCCCCCCCTCCGCGTGGGATACGCAGTATTTT. Its translation: CASSPPSAWDTQYF.

The chain links TRBV4-2 to TRBJ2-1, with D possibly being TRBD1 (6 bases). Germline CDR1 and CDR2: LGHNA and YNFKEQ. The CDR3 extends over 12 amino acids. Trimming pared 2 bases from V and 9 bases from J, leaving 8 bases between. As DNA, the CDR3 is TGTGCCAGCAGCCAACTAGGGGGTGAGCAGTTCTTC. Translating it yields CASSQLGGEQFF.

V gene TRBV11-2 combines with J gene TRBJ1-1; D is possibly TRBD1 (5 bases). Germline loops: CDR1 SGHAT, CDR2 FQNNGV. The V end was cut by 6 bases, the J end by 3 bases, with 14 bases between. The CDR3 extends over 14 amino acids. The CDR3 here is CASRPGTPYTEAFF. The CDR3 nucleotides are TGTGCCAGCAGACCCGGGACCCCTTACACTGAAGCTTTCTTT.

This clone has only one observation. The CDR3: CASSSRQGTNTEAFF. CDR3 in DNA: TGTGCCAGCAGCTCCCGACAGGGGACGAACACTGAAGCTTTCTTT. The chain employs TRBV7-9 and TRBJ1-1; 8 nucleotides match TRBD1. CDR3 length equals 15 residues. CDR1 is SEHNR and CDR2 is FQNEAQ in the germline V gene (reference sequence). The V gene end was trimmed by 4 bases and the J gene end by 1 base; junction bases not matched to a gene: 5.